What follows are 2 T cell receptor beta chains derived from one specimen sequenced in a study of blood T cell repertoires in COVID-19. Libraries were prepared by immunoSEQ multiplex PCR; TCRdb keeps only in-frame clonotypes and omits some of them. Of 200,000 to 250,000 clones listed, just over 85% are singletons. Material: PBMCs or T cells enriched from blood (not recorded which). All receptors derive from a woman aged 35 to 49 with acute COVID-19.

The V call is TRBV7-8, the J call TRBJ2-3; TRBD2 matches 9 bases. The CDR3 consists of 16 residues. Germline lookup yields CDR1 SGHVS and CDR2 FQNEAQ. V was clipped by 0 bases and J by 5 bases; unmatched bases: 6. The CDR3 DNA follows: TGTGCCAGCAGCTTAGCGTTGCTAGCGGGGTTAGATACGCAGTATTTT. Protein product: CASSLALLAGLDTQYF.

This chain links TRBV19 with TRBJ1-2; possibly TRBD1 for D (6 bases). CDR1 and CDR2 (germline): LNHDA, SQIVND (reference sequence). V was pared by 6 bases and J by 0 bases, with 14 bases between. This CDR3 spans 15 amino acids. The CDR3, as DNA: TGTGCCAGTAGAAAAGGACAGACGACTAACTATGGCTACACCTTC. Protein product: CASRKGQTTNYGYTF.